This TCR beta chain was captured in a study of T cell repertoires in cytomegalovirus infection. For the study at large: The public TCR beta signatures pointed to both CMV infection and matching HLA type.

The table lists this clonotype with many counts. Its specificity is not known. TCRdb recomputed calls from the reads with MiXCR, one row per CDR3 protein. Of 200,000 to 300,000 distinct CDR3 sequences in the sample, less than 9.5% were seen once. Whole-study findings and limits: The cumulative frequency of public TCR beta families identified carriers of CMV plus the relevant HLA. The study found HLA-C-restricted CMV-specific TCR beta clonotypes dominating the ex vivo response.

The CDR3 covers 13 residues. With 7 bases removed from V and 3 bases from J, the gap between germline ends came to 12 bases. Germline CDR1 reads SGHVS; CDR2 reads FQNEAQ. This clonotype was sampled from a human donor in good health (CMV status not recorded). Some clones in this sample may be carry-over from other donors' samples. This rearrangement joins TRBV7-8 to TRBJ1-2; D is undetermined. Material for sequencing was PBMCs. The CDR3 DNA sequence: TGTGCCAGCACGAGCACGCCTGACTATGGCTACACCTTC. Its translation is CASTSTPDYGYTF.